This T cell receptor (beta chain) was identified in a study of PD-1 blockade in classical Hodgkin lymphoma. The assay was immunoSEQ multiplex PCR, and TCRdb's table has in-frame clones only and misses some. This table holds tens of thousands of clones, just over 90% found once. Time point reported: newly diagnosed, previously untreated cHL patient sample. Comparator PBMCs were from newly diagnosed, untreated classical Hodgkin lymphoma. The CDR3 is 16 residues long. Germline V CDR1 and CDR2: SGDLS, YYNGEE. Trimming shortened V by 5 bases and J by 0 bases, and 15 bases separated the two germline ends. Concerning this clone itself: Its antigen remains unknown.

Whole-study results and caveats: As was reported, newly diagnosed patients showed lower baseline TCR diversity than healthy donors did. Underlying causes for the observed repertoire differences were not defined, possibly disease activity or prior therapy.

Sample: peripheral blood mononuclear cells (PBMCs). This rearrangement joins TRBV9 to TRBJ1-3; possible D gene TRBD1, 5 bases. The sequence was collected from a human donor with classical Hodgkin lymphoma. CDR3 region: CASSPWGSGSGNTIYF. In nucleotides, the CDR3 is TGTGCCAGCAGTCCTTGGGGCAGCGGCTCTGGAAACACCATATATTTT.